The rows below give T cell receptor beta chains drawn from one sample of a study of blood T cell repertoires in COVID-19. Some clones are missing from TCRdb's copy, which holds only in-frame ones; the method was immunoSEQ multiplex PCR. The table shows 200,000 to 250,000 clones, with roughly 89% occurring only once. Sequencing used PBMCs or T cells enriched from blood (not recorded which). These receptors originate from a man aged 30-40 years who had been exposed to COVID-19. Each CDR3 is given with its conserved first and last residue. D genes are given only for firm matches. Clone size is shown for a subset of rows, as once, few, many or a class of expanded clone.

cdr3_aa: CASSSKRGPNTDTQYF
cdr3_nt: TGCGCCAGCAGCTCGAAGCGGGGGCCCAACACAGATACGCAGTATTTT
clone_size: .
cdr3_length: 16
j_call: TRBJ2-3
v_call: TRBV5-1
d_call: TRBD2

cdr3_aa: CASSAPPLHF
cdr3_nt: TGTGCCAGCAGCGCCCCGCCCCTCCACTTT
clone_size: .
cdr3_length: 10
j_call: TRBJ1-6
v_call: TRBV9
d_call: .

cdr3_aa: CASSPQGYSSPLHF
cdr3_nt: TGTGCCAGCAGCCCCCAGGGTTACAGCTCACCCCTCCACTTT
clone_size: .
cdr3_length: 14
j_call: TRBJ1-6
v_call: TRBV5-6
d_call: .

cdr3_aa: CASEQGTGELFF
cdr3_nt: TGTGCCAGCGAACAGGGAACCGGGGAGCTGTTTTTT
clone_size: .
cdr3_length: 12
j_call: TRBJ2-2
v_call: TRBV9
d_call: .

cdr3_aa: CASSPRTGNEKLFF
cdr3_nt: TGTGCCAGCTCACCAAGGACAGGGAATGAAAAACTGTTTTTT
clone_size: .
cdr3_length: 14
j_call: TRBJ1-4
v_call: TRBV18
d_call: TRBD1

cdr3_aa: CASSLADLGLAKETQYF
cdr3_nt: TGCGCCAGCAGCTTGGCCGATCTGGGTCTAGCAAAAGAGACCCAGTACTTC
clone_size: once
cdr3_length: 17
j_call: TRBJ2-5
v_call: TRBV5-1
d_call: .

cdr3_aa: CASSTIGEGGYTF
cdr3_nt: TGTGCCAGCAGTACCATCGGGGAGGGAGGCTACACCTTC
clone_size: .
cdr3_length: 13
j_call: TRBJ1-2
v_call: TRBV25-1
d_call: .

cdr3_aa: CASSYARGSTDTQYF
cdr3_nt: TGTGCCAGCAGTTACGCCAGGGGAAGCACAGATACGCAGTATTTT
clone_size: .
cdr3_length: 15
j_call: TRBJ2-3
v_call: TRBV6-5
d_call: .

cdr3_aa: CASSSGQMNTEAFF
cdr3_nt: TGCGCCAGCAGCTCGGGACAGATGAACACTGAAGCTTTCTTT
clone_size: once
cdr3_length: 14
j_call: TRBJ1-1
v_call: TRBV5-1
d_call: TRBD1

cdr3_aa: CASSLSLLAGGHNEQFF
cdr3_nt: TGTGCCAGCAGTTTATCCTTACTAGCGGGGGGCCACAATGAGCAGTTCTTC
clone_size: .
cdr3_length: 17
j_call: TRBJ2-1
v_call: TRBV27
d_call: TRBD2